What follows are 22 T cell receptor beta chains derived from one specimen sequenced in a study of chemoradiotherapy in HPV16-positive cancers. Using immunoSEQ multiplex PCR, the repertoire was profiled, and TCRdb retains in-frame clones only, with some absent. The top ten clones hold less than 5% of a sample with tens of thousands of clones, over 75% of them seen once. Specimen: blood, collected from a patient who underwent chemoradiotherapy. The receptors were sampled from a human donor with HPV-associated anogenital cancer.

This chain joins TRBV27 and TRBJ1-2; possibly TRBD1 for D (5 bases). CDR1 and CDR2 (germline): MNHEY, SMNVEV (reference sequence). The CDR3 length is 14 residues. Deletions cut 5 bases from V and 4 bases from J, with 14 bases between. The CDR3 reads CASSLGDGSYGYTF. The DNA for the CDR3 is TGTGCCAGCAGTCTGGGGGACGGATCCTATGGCTACACCTTC.

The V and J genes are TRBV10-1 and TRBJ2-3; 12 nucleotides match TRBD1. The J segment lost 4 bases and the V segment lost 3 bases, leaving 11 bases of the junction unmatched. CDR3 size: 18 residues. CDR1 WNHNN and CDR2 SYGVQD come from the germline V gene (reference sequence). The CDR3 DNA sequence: TGCGCCAGCAGTGACTGGGGGACAGGGGGCCAAGGGGCAGATACGCAGTATTTT. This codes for CASSDWGTGGQGADTQYF.

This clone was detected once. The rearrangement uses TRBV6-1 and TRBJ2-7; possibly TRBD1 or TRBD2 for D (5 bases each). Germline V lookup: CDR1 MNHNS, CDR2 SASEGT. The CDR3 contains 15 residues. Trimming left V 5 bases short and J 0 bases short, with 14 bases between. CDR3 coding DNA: TGTGCCAGCAGTTTTCCGGCAGGGAGCTCCTACGAGCAGTACTTC. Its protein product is CASSFPAGSSYEQYF.

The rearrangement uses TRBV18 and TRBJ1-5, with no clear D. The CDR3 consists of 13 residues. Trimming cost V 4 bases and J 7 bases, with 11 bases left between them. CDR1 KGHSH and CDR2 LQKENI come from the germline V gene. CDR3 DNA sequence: TGTGCCAGCTCACTTCGCGCCGGGCAGCCCCAGCATTTT. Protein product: CASSLRAGQPQHF.

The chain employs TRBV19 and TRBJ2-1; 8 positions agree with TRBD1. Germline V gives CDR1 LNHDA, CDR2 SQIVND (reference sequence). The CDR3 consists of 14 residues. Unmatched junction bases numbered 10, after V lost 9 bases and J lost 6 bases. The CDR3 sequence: CASRRGPPPNEQFF. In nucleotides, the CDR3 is TGTGCCAGCCGCAGGGGGCCCCCTCCCAATGAGCAGTTCTTC.

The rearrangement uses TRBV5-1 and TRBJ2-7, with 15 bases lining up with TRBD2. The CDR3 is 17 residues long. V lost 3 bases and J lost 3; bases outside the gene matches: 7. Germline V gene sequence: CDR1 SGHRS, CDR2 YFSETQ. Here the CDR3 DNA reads TGCGCCAGCAGCTGGGCCGGGACTAGCGGGGGGCACTACGAGCAGTACTTC. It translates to CASSWAGTSGGHYEQYF.

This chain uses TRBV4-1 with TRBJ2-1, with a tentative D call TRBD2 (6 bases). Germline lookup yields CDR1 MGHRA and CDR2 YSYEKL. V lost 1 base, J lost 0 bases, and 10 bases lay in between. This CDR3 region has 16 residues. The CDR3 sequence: CASSQGRGGSYNEQFF. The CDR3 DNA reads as TGCGCCAGCAGCCAAGGGAGGGGCGGCTCCTACAATGAGCAGTTCTTC.

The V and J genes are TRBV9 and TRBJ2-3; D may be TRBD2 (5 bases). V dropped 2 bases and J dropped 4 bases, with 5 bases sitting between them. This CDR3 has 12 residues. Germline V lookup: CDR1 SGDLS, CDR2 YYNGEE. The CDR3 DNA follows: TGTGCCAGCAGCGTCGGGGCAGATACGCAGTATTTT. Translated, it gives CASSVGADTQYF.

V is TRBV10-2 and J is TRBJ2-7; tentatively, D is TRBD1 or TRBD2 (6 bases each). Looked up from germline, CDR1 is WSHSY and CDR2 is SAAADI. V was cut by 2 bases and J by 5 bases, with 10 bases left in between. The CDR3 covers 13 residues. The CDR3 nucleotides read TGCGCCAGCAGTGAGATAGGGGGGAACGAGCAGTACTTC. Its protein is CASSEIGGNEQYF.

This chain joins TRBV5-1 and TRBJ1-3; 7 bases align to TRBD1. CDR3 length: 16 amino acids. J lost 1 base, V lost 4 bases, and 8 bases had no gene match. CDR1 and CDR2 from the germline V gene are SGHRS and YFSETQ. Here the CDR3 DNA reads TGCGCCAGCAGCGACTCGACAGGGCCGTCTGGAAACACCATATATTTT. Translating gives CASSDSTGPSGNTIYF.

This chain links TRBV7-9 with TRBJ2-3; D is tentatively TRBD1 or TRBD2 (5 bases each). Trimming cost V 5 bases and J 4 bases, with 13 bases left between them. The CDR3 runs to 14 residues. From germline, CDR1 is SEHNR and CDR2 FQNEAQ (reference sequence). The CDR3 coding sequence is TGTGCCAGCAGCCCAACCCGGGACCCAGATACGCAGTATTTT. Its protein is CASSPTRDPDTQYF. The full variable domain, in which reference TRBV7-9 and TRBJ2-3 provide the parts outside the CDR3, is DTGVSQNPRHKITKRGQNVTFRCDPISEHNRLYWYRQTLGQGPEFLTYFQNEAQLEKSRLLSDRFSAERPKGSFSTLEIQRTEQGDSAMYLCASSPTRDPDTQYFGPGTRLTVL.

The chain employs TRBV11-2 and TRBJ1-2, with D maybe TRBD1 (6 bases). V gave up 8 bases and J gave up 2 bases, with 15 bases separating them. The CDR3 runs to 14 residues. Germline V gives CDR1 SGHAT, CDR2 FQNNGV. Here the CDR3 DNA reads TGTGCCAGCCTCGGCGTGCAGGGGAACTATGGCTACACCTTC. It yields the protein CASLGVQGNYGYTF. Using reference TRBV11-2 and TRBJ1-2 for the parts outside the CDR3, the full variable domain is EAGVAQSPRYKIIEKRQSVAFWCNPISGHATLYWYQQILGQGPKLLIQFQNNGVVDDSQLPKDRFSAERLKGVDSTLKIQPAKLEDSAVYLCASLGVQGNYGYTFGSGTRLTVV.

This CDR3 is CASSWAGGETQYF. CDR3 bases: TGCGCCAGCAGCTGGGCGGGGGGGGAGACCCAGTACTTC. The chain uses TRBV5-1 and TRBJ2-5; 9 nucleotides line up with TRBD2. Germline CDR1 and CDR2: SGHRS and YFSETQ. The CDR3 consists of 13 residues. J gave up 5 bases and V 3 bases, and 2 bases lay outside the gene matches.

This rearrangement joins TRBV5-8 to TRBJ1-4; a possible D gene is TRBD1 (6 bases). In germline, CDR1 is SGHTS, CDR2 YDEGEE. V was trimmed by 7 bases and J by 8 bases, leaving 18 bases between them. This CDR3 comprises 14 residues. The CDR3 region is CASPPGGGREKLFF. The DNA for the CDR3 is TGTGCCAGCCCCCCGGGAGGGGGGCGCGAAAAACTGTTTTTT. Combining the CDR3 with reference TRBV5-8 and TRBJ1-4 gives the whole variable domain EAGVTQSPTHLIKTRGQQATLRCSPISGHTSVYWYQQALGLGLQFLLWYDEGEERNRGNFPPRFSGRQFPNYSSELNVNALELEDSALYLCASPPGGGREKLFFGSGTQLSVL.

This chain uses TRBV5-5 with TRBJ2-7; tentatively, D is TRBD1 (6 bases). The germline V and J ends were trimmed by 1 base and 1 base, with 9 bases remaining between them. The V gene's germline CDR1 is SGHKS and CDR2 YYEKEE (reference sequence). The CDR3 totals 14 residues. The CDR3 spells CASSLMQGSYEQYF. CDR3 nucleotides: TGTGCCAGCAGCTTGATGCAGGGGTCCTACGAGCAGTACTTC.

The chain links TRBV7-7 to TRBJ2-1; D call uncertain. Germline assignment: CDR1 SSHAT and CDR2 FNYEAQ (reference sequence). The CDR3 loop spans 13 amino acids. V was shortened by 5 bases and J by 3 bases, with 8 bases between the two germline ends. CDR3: CASSLGSYNEQFF. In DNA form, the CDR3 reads TGTGCCAGCAGCCTGGGCAGCTACAATGAGCAGTTCTTC.

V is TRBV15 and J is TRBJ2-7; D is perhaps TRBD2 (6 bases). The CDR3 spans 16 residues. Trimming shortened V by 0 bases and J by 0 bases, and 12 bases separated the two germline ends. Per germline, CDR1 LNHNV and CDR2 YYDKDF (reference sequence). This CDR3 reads CATSRETGTGSYEQYF. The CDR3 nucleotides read TGTGCCACCAGCAGAGAGACCGGGACTGGCTCCTACGAGCAGTACTTC.

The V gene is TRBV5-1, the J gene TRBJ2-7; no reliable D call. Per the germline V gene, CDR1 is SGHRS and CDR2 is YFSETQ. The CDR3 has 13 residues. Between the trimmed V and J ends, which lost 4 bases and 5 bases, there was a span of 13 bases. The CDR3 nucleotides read TGCGCCAGCAGCCTATCAACTCGGGACGAGCAGTACTTC. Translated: CASSLSTRDEQYF.

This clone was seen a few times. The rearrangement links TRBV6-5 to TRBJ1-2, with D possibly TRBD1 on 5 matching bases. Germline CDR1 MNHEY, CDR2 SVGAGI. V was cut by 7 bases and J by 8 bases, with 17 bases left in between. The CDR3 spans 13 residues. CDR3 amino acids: CASTLGPGFGYTF. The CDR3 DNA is TGTGCCAGCACCCTCGGCCCAGGGTTCGGCTACACCTTC.

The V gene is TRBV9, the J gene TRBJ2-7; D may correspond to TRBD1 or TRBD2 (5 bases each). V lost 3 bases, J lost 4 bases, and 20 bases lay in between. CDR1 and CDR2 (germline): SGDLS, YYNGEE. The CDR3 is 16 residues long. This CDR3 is CASSAAEGPTPYEQYF. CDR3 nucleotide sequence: TGTGCCAGCAGCGCGGCCGAGGGACCGACCCCTTACGAGCAGTACTTC.

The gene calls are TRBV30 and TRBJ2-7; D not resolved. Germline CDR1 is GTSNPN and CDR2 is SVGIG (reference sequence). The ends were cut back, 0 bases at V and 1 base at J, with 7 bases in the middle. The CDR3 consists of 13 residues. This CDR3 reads CAWSVQRSYEQYF. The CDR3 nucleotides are TGTGCCTGGAGTGTACAACGGTCCTACGAGCAGTACTTC.

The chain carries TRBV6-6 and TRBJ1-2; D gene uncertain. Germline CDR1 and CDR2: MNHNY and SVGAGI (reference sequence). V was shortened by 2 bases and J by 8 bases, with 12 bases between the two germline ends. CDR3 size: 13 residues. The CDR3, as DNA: TGTGCCAGCAGTTACCCACAGTCAGTGGGCTACACCTTC. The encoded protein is CASSYPQSVGYTF.